A selection of T cell receptor beta chains follows, all from one sample in a study of blood T cell repertoires in COVID-19. Method: immunoSEQ multiplex PCR; TCRdb's copy keeps in-frame clones and lacks some. The sample yields 140,000 to 150,000 clones, approximately 84% seen once. Material: peripheral blood. These receptors were taken from a woman aged 60 to 75 with acute or convalescent COVID-19. The CDR3 runs from the conserved cysteine through the conserved F or W. Fields, in order: V gene, J gene, clone size, D gene, CDR3 DNA, CDR3 protein. A D gene is named only where the DNA matches it firmly. Size values are once, few and many counts, or a class for expanded clones, and some rows have none.

TRBV27	TRBJ1-4	.	.	TGTGCCAGCACGAGGGTTCCTAATGAAAAACTGTTTTTT	CASTRVPNEKLFF
TRBV10-3	TRBJ2-1	.	TRBD2	TGTGCCATCAGCAGACTAGCGGGAGGTGGGAACAATGAGCAGTTCTTC	CAISRLAGGGNNEQFF
TRBV11-2	TRBJ2-7	.	TRBD2	TGTGCCAGCAGCTTAGTCTCGCTAGCGGGAGCCTTTAGCTCCTACGAGCAGTACTTC	CASSLVSLAGAFSSYEQYF
TRBV28	TRBJ1-2	.	TRBD1	TGTGCCAGCAGTTTTGGGACAGGACGTTTATTATATGGCTACACCTTC	CASSFGTGRLLYGYTF
TRBV6-5	TRBJ1-4	.	.	TGTGCCAGCACCCGCGCAACTAATGAAAAACTGTTTTTT	CASTRATNEKLFF
TRBV19	TRBJ2-3	.	TRBD1	TGTGCCAGTAGTATTCGCCTGGACAGGATCACAGATACGCAGTATTTT	CASSIRLDRITDTQYF
TRBV7-9	TRBJ2-5	.	.	TGTGCCAGCAGCTACCAGGAGACCCAGTACTTC	CASSYQETQYF
TRBV12-5	TRBJ2-1	.	TRBD1	TGTAGCAGCTCGGGGACAGGGGGCATCAATGAGCAGTTCTTC	CSSSGTGGINEQFF
TRBV24-1	TRBJ1-2	.	TRBD1	TGTGCCACCAGTGAGGGACAGAGGTACACCTTC	CATSEGQRYTF
TRBV24-1	TRBJ2-2	few	TRBD2	TGTGCCACCAGTGCGGCGGGGGGTTCAACCGGGGAGCTGTTTTTT	CATSAAGGSTGELFF
TRBV4-1	TRBJ2-1	.	TRBD2	TGCGCCAGCAGCCAAGTCCAACTAGCGGGAAAGTACAATGAGCAGTTCTTC	CASSQVQLAGKYNEQFF
TRBV27	TRBJ1-4	once	.	TGTGCCAGCTCAAGGGGGACGGCTGTTAATGAAAAACTGTTTTTT	CASSRGTAVNEKLFF
TRBV7-9	TRBJ2-1	.	.	TGTGCCACCGAGACAGGCAATGAGCAGTTCTTC	CATETGNEQFF
TRBV14	TRBJ2-7	few	.	TGTGCCAGCAGCCCTTCGCAGGTGTCCTACGAGCAGTACTTC	CASSPSQVSYEQYF
TRBV2	TRBJ1-2	.	.	TGTGCCAGCACAGGGGCGAGTGGCTACACCTTC	CASTGASGYTF
TRBV19	TRBJ1-5	.	TRBD1	TGTGCCAGTAGTCCCGGGACAGGGTCTCATCAGCCCCAGCATTTT	CASSPGTGSHQPQHF
TRBV27	TRBJ1-4	.	.	TGTGCCAGCAGTTTCTTTTCTGGGAGCGGGAATGAAAAACTGTTTTTT	CASSFFSGSGNEKLFF
TRBV4-1	TRBJ2-7	.	TRBD2	TGCGCCAGCAGCCAAGAGCTAGCGGGAGGATCCTACGAGCAGTACTTC	CASSQELAGGSYEQYF
TRBV28	TRBJ2-7	.	TRBD2	TGTGCCAGCAGGATGGGACTAGCGGGAGCCCACAGCTCCTACGAGCAGTACTTC	CASRMGLAGAHSSYEQYF
TRBV6-6	TRBJ2-7	.	TRBD2	TGTGCCAGCAGCCGGGCTAGCGGCTACGAGCAGTACTTC	CASSRASGYEQYF
TRBV27	TRBJ2-7	once	TRBD1	TGTGCCAGCAGGCTCCCGGGACAGGAGTCACAGCAGTACTTC	CASRLPGQESQQYF
TRBV7-9	TRBJ1-5	.	.	TGTGCCAGCAGCTTAAATACAGGGCCGGGCAATCAGCCCCAGCATTTT	CASSLNTGPGNQPQHF
TRBV5-6	TRBJ1-1	.	.	TGTGCCAGCAGCTTGGCCGGTGAAGCTTTCTTT	CASSLAGEAFF
TRBV11-2	TRBJ1-3	.	TRBD1	TGTGCCAGCAGCCTACGACAGGGTGGAATCGGCTCTGGAAACACCATATATTTT	CASSLRQGGIGSGNTIYF
TRBV15	TRBJ1-2	once	.	TGTGCCACCAGCAGAACCGACAGCAATGGCTACACCTTC	CATSRTDSNGYTF
TRBV18	TRBJ2-1	.	TRBD2	TGTGCCAGCTCACCACCTAGCGGGAGCTCCTACAATGAGCAGTTCTTC	CASSPPSGSSYNEQFF
TRBV28	TRBJ1-5	.	TRBD1	TGTGCCAGCAGCTTCGGTCGGGCAGGGGGTCGGGGCAATCAGCCCCAGCATTTT	CASSFGRAGGRGNQPQHF
TRBV19	TRBJ2-1	.	.	TGTGCCGCCTCGCCCCGCAGTGTGCAGTTCTTC	CAASPRSVQFF
TRBV2	TRBJ2-7	.	.	TGTGCCAGCCAGGAGGGGAGGGGGAAAAGAACCTACGAGCAGTACTTC	CASQEGRGKRTYEQYF
TRBV28	TRBJ2-1	.	TRBD2	TGTGCCAGCAGGACCAGCGGGAGCTCCTACAATGAGCAGTTCTTC	CASRTSGSSYNEQFF
TRBV6-5	TRBJ2-7	few	TRBD2	TGTGCCAGCAGGAGGACTAGCGGGGGCTACGAGCAGTACTTC	CASRRTSGGYEQYF
TRBV3-1/TRBV3-2	TRBJ1-5	.	.	TGTGCCAGCAGCCAAGATGCGACAGCTTATCAGCCCCAGCATTTT	CASSQDATAYQPQHF
TRBV7-6	TRBJ2-1	.	TRBD2	TGTGCCAGCAGCTTAGACGGGGGGGCCTACAATGAGCAGTTCTTC	CASSLDGGAYNEQFF
TRBV9	TRBJ1-2	.	TRBD1	TGTGCCAGCAGCGTGGGGGGACAGGGATACTATGGCTACACCTTC	CASSVGGQGYYGYTF
TRBV6-2/TRBV6-3	TRBJ2-2	once	.	TGTGCCAGCAGTTACCCGGGGACCGGGGAGCTGTTTTTT	CASSYPGTGELFF
TRBV9	TRBJ2-1	.	TRBD2	TGTGCCAGCAGCGTAGTTTCAGCGGGAGGTGAGCAGTTCTTC	CASSVVSAGGEQFF